A selection of T cell receptor beta chains follows, all from one sample in a study of cytomegalovirus exposure and HLA in healthy donors. Profiled with immunoSEQ multiplex PCR; TCRdb holds only in-frame clones, not every one. The profile shows roughly 100,000 clones, 50% to 70% of them singletons. Specimen: PBMCs. The receptor source for this set is a man younger than 40 in good health and CMV-seropositive. CDR3s leave out the opening cysteine and the closing phenylalanine or tryptophan. D genes are given only for firm matches.

>TRBV25-1|TRBJ1-2|.
ASTKGVLYGYT
>TRBV5-4|TRBJ1-5|TRBD1
ASSVDRGQNQPQH
>TRBV29-1|TRBJ2-3|TRBD1
SVVRGQGAPDTQY
>TRBV6-5|TRBJ2-7|.
ASSYSSGDYEQY
>TRBV7-2|TRBJ2-2|TRBD1
ASLQGTGYTGELF
>TRBV11-3|TRBJ2-2|TRBD1
ASSEDRGFGELF
>TRBV19|TRBJ1-1|.
ASSPTGSNTEAF
>TRBV5-1|TRBJ2-3|TRBD1
ASSLGGTGGDTQY
>TRBV6-6|TRBJ1-6|.
ASSYRNSPLH
>TRBV4-1|TRBJ2-6|.
ASSPRGANVLT
>TRBV15|TRBJ2-7|TRBD2
ATSRDPLAGEQY
>TRBV28|TRBJ2-1|.
ASSLPLALYNEQF
>TRBV6-5|TRBJ1-5|.
ASSAGVWGQPQH
>TRBV4-1|TRBJ1-6|.
ASSQVTGLGPGSPLH
>TRBV6-5|TRBJ1-6|.
ASRVEQATPLH
>TRBV5-1|TRBJ2-3|.
ASSPGLTSTDTQY
>TRBV21-1|TRBJ1-5|.
ASSKIRGRNNQPQH
>TRBV2|TRBJ1-4|.
ASSPLEKLF
>TRBV6-6|TRBJ2-5|.
ASSYLGEGVGETQY
>TRBV6-5|TRBJ2-7|.
ASSYFGGLSYEQY
>TRBV5-1|TRBJ1-6|TRBD1
ASSSGQGGSPLH
>TRBV2|TRBJ1-6|TRBD1
ASTGQGGSPLH
>TRBV7-9|TRBJ1-6|.
ASSLGSTQYNSPLH
>TRBV7-3|TRBJ1-1|.
ASSPRAGDEAF
>TRBV2|TRBJ1-1|.
ASSEGAHTEAF
>TRBV19|TRBJ2-2|TRBD2
ASSIVGSGGTGELF
>TRBV6-6|TRBJ1-1|.
ASSRGSEAF
>TRBV7-8|TRBJ1-2|TRBD1
AIGRGVPQGYT
>TRBV19|TRBJ1-2|.
ASSPLGTSGNYGYT
>TRBV4-1|TRBJ1-1|.
ASSQSRTRGQREAF
>TRBV6-5|TRBJ2-3|.
ASSIYASTDTQY
>TRBV5-4|TRBJ2-5|.
ASGPKDKETQY
>TRBV5-3|TRBJ1-1|.
ARRRDILNTEAF
>TRBV19|TRBJ1-5|TRBD1
ASTTGTGVWGNQPQH
>TRBV2|TRBJ2-7|.
DKSDAYEQY
>TRBV6-1|TRBJ2-7|.
ASNRVLGSYEQY